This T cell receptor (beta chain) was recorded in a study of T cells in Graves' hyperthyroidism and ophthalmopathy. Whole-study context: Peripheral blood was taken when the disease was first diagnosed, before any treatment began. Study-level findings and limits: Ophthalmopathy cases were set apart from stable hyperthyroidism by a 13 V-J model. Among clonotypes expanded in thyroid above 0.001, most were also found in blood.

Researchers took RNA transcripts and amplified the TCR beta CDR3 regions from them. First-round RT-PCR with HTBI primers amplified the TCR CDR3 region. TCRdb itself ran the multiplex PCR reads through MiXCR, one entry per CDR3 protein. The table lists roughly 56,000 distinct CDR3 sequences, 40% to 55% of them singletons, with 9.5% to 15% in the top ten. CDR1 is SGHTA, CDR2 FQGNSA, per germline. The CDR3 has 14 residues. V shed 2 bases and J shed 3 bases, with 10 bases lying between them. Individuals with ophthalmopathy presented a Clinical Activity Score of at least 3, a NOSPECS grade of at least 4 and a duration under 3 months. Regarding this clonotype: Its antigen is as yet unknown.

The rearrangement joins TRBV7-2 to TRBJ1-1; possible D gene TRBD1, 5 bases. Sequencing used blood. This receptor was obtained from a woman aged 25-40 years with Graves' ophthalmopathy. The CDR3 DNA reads TGTGCCAGCAGCTTACATTGGGGGGACACTGAAGCTTTCTTT. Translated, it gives CASSLHWGDTEAFF.